The 18 T cell receptor beta chains given below trace back to one sample, sequenced in a study of shared clonotypes between healthy human individuals. Repertoires were generated with immunoSEQ multiplex PCR, while TCRdb's copy carries only in-frame clones and drops some. The table lists around 2.5 million clones, 80% to 95% of them singletons. Material: naive CD4+ T cells from PBMCs. Subset of the sample: CD45RA+ positively selected. These receptors came from a man aged 18 to 35 in good health. Some clones in this sample may be carry-over from other donors' samples.

This chain connects TRBV5-1 to TRBJ1-3; D gene uncertain. The germline V and J ends were trimmed by 0 bases and 0 bases, with 7 bases remaining between them. Germline V gene lookup returns CDR1 SGHRS and CDR2 YFSETQ. This CDR3 region has 15 residues. The CDR3 sequence: CASSLGSNSGNTIYF. In DNA form, the CDR3 reads TGCGCCAGCAGCTTGGGTTCGAACTCTGGAAACACCATATATTTT.

CDR3 sequence reads: CASSLESRDQPQHF. The CDR3 DNA reads TGCGCCAGCAGCTTGGAAAGCCGCGATCAGCCCCAGCATTTT. V gene TRBV5-1 combines with J gene TRBJ1-5; no clear D gene. The CDR3 contains 14 residues. The V gene lost 0 bases and the J gene lost 5 bases, with 9 bases spanning the gap. CDR1 and CDR2 from the germline V gene are SGHRS and YFSETQ.

As DNA, the CDR3 is TGTGCCAGCAGCTTAGATGGGAGGGAAGCAGGGCAAGAGACCCAGTACTTC. This gives the protein CASSLDGREAGQETQYF. J is TRBJ2-5 and V is TRBV11-3; TRBD2 aligns across 7 bases. From germline, CDR1 is SGHNT and CDR2 YENEEA. The length of the CDR3 is 17 residues. With V trimmed by 0 bases and J by 2 bases, 9 bases remained unmatched.

V and J are TRBV30 and TRBJ1-1; 8 bases agree with TRBD1. The CDR3 contains 11 residues. Germline CDR1 reads GTSNPN; CDR2 reads SVGIG (reference sequence). V was clipped by 5 bases and J by 12 bases; unmatched bases: 8. The CDR3, as DNA: TGTGCCTGGCAGGGGGCCGGGGAGACTTTCTTT. Amino acids: CAWQGAGETFF.

CDR3 residues: CASSLGPEQETQYF. CDR3 nucleotides: TGTGCCAGCAGCTTAGGGCCGGAACAAGAGACCCAGTACTTC. The chain joins TRBV7-2 to TRBJ2-5; D not resolved. Germline CDR1 SGHTA, CDR2 FQGNSA. Trimming left V 1 base short and J 2 bases short, with 8 bases between. The CDR3 runs 14 residues. The whole variable domain, remainder taken from reference TRBV7-2 and TRBJ2-5, is GAGVSQSPSNKVTEKGKDVELRCDPISGHTALYWYRQSLGQGLEFLIYFQGNSAPDKSGLPSDRFSAERTGGSVSTLTIQRTQQEDSAVYLCASSLGPEQETQYFGPGTRLLVL.

The chain is built from TRBV15 and TRBJ1-4; D may be TRBD1 (5 bases). The V end lost 0 bases, the J end lost 8 bases, and 13 bases lay between the germline ends. This CDR3 region has 15 residues. CDR1 LNHNV and CDR2 YYDKDF come from the germline V gene (reference sequence). CDR3 in amino acids: CATSRDRSGGEKLFF. CDR3 DNA sequence: TGTGCCACCAGCAGAGATCGATCCGGGGGGGAAAAACTGTTTTTT.

Comment on this clone: The sample holds other DNA sequences that translate to the same CDR3. The chain couples TRBV5-1 to TRBJ2-6; no definite D call. V lost 0 bases to trimming and J lost 2 bases, with 6 bases between them. From germline, CDR1 is SGHRS and CDR2 YFSETQ. The CDR3 totals 15 residues. This chain's CDR3 is CASSLDGAGANVLTF. For the CDR3, the DNA is TGCGCCAGCAGCTTGGATGGGGCTGGGGCCAACGTCCTGACTTTC.

This clone came up a few times. A junction boundary mismatches the germline segment, possibly from a read error. The chain couples TRBV12-5 to TRBJ1-1; 7 bases are shared with TRBD1. Looked up from germline, CDR1 is LGHNT and CDR2 is FRNRAP. The CDR3 runs to 11 residues. CDR3 protein: CASGSGQASYF. The CDR3 nucleotides are TGTGCTAGTGGTTCCGGACAGGCCTCTTACTTT. The whole variable domain, remainder taken from reference TRBV12-5 and TRBJ1-1, is DARVTQTPRHKVTEMGQEVTMRCQPILGHNTVFWYRQTMMQGLELLAYFRNRAPLDDSGMPKDRFSAEMPDATLATLKIQPSEPRDSAVYFCASGSGQASYFGQGTRLTVV.

CDR3 DNA: TGTGCCAGCAGCGGGCCTAGCAATGAGCAGTTCTTC. Its translation is CASSGPSNEQFF. The rearrangement joins TRBV5-4 to TRBJ2-1; D ambiguous. This CDR3 comprises 12 residues. Germline CDR1 and CDR2: SGHNT and YYREEE (reference sequence). V dropped 4 bases and J dropped 6 bases, with 8 bases sitting between them.

This chain joins TRBV7-3 and TRBJ2-3; D tentatively fits TRBD1 or TRBD2 (5 bases each). Germline CDR1 SGHTA, CDR2 FQGTGA. The V end lost 5 bases, the J end lost 13 bases, and 19 bases lay between the germline ends. CDR3 size: 13 residues. This CDR3 reads CASSPLPGPGKYF. The CDR3 nucleotides read TGTGCCAGCAGCCCCCTCCCGGGACCCGGCAAGTATTTT.

This clone was recorded only once. V is TRBV4-1 and J is TRBJ2-5; perhaps TRBD2 as D (6 bases). This CDR3 contains 17 residues. The ends were cut back, 1 base at V and 3 bases at J, with 18 bases in the middle. CDR1 and CDR2 (germline): MGHRA, YSYEKL. CDR3 nucleotide sequence: TGCGCCAGCAGCCAAGCCGCCAGGTGGGCGGGAAAAGAGACCCAGTACTTC. Translating it yields CASSQAARWAGKETQYF.

This chain joins TRBV29-1 and TRBJ2-5; no definite D call. The V end lost 2 bases, the J end lost 8 bases, and 15 bases lay between the germline ends. This CDR3 contains 13 residues. Germline V gene sequence: CDR1 SQVTM, CDR2 ANQGSEA. CDR3 coding DNA: TGCAGCGTTGAATACCACCTGGGAAGAACCCAGTACTTC. This codes for CSVEYHLGRTQYF.

The rearrangement links TRBV5-4 to TRBJ2-4; maybe TRBD2 (5 bases). This CDR3 is 14 amino acids long. The V gene's germline CDR1 is SGHNT and CDR2 YYREEE (reference sequence). Trimming took off 4 bases at V and 0 bases at J, with 8 bases between the two ends. The CDR3 bases are TGTGCCAGCAGCGCCGGGATAGCCAAAAACATTCAGTACTTC. It yields the protein CASSAGIAKNIQYF.

The chain has TRBV5-4 and TRBJ2-5, with TRBD2 matching over 7 bases. Germline CDR1 reads SGHNT; CDR2 reads YYREEE (reference sequence). With 3 bases clipped from V and 5 bases from J, the junction kept 7 bases outside the gene matches. This CDR3 spans 14 amino acids. Here the CDR3 DNA reads TGTGCCAGCAGCTACCGACTAGCAGGGGAGACCCAGTACTTC. Its protein is CASSYRLAGETQYF.

The V and J genes are TRBV29-1 and TRBJ1-2; TRBD1 agrees at 8 bases. This CDR3 is 11 amino acids long. Germline V gives CDR1 SQVTM, CDR2 ANQGSEA. Germline trimming cut 7 bases from V and 5 bases from J; bases unmatched to any gene: 3. The CDR3 loop reads CSGGQEYGYTF. In nucleotides, the CDR3 is TGCAGCGGGGGACAGGAATATGGCTACACCTTC.

This rearrangement joins TRBV29-1 to TRBJ2-5; no reliable D call. V gave up 3 bases and J gave up 2 bases, with 7 bases separating them. CDR1 and CDR2 from the germline V gene are SQVTM and ANQGSEA. The CDR3 spans 12 residues. The DNA of the CDR3 is TGCAGCGTTGATCAAGGGCAAGAGACCCAGTACTTC. As protein: CSVDQGQETQYF.

This chain joins TRBV25-1 and TRBJ1-1; 8 bases line up with TRBD1. The CDR3 extends over 12 amino acids. J was trimmed by 4 bases and V by 7 bases; bases with no gene match: 2. CDR1 and CDR2 (germline): MGHDK, SYGVNS. CDR3 DNA: TGTGCCAGCACGACAGGGGTCACTGAAGCTTTCTTT. As protein: CASTTGVTEAFF.

This clone was seen just once. The same CDR3 is also encoded by other DNA sequences in this sample. The rearrangement links TRBV5-1 to TRBJ2-6; 7 nucleotides line up with TRBD1. The junction had 2 bases not matched to a gene; V was cut back by 0 bases and J by 2 bases. This CDR3 has 16 residues. Germline V gives CDR1 SGHRS, CDR2 YFSETQ. The CDR3 DNA reads TGCGCCAGCAGCTTGGACACAGGGGCTGGGGCCAACGTCCTGACTTTC. Encoded protein: CASSLDTGAGANVLTF.